The rows below give T cell receptor beta chains drawn from one sample of a study of shared clonotypes between healthy human individuals. This table comes from immunoSEQ multiplex PCR, and its TCRdb copy is limited to in-frame clones, with some not included. The table has about 1 million clones, roughly 74% seen once; the top ten hold around 0.47%. The specimen sequenced was memory CD4+ T cells from PBMCs. These receptors all stem from a man between 18 and 29 years old in good health. Some clones in this sample may be carry-over from other donors' samples. Both conserved end residues are part of each CDR3. The D gene is left open where the match is weak. Size is omitted from some rows. Given values are once, few, many or a class for expanded clones.

TRBV7-3	TRBJ1-1	NA	NA	15	TGTGCCAGCAGCTTGCAACAGGGATGGGCGACTGAAGCTTTCTTT	CASSLQQGWATEAFF
TRBV25-1	TRBJ2-5	NA	NA	13	TGTGCCAGCAGTGAATACAGGGGAGAGACCCAGTACTTC	CASSEYRGETQYF
TRBV28	TRBJ2-3	NA	NA	18	TGTGCCAGCAGAGGCGGCCAACCTTTCGAACCTAGCACAGATACGCAGTATTTT	CASRGGQPFEPSTDTQYF
TRBV28	TRBJ1-5	few	NA	14	TGTGCCAGCAGTTTAGGGGGCAGCAATCAGCCCCAGCATTTT	CASSLGGSNQPQHF
TRBV29-1	TRBJ1-5	NA	TRBD1	14	TGCAGCATTGGGGGACAGGGTGATCATCAGCCCCAGCATTTT	CSIGGQGDHQPQHF
TRBV7-8	TRBJ1-5	few	NA	13	TGTGCCAGCAGCAAGTGGGGGGGGGAGCCCCAGCATTTT	CASSKWGGEPQHF
TRBV7-2	TRBJ2-7	many	TRBD1	15	TGTGCCAGCAGCTTACGTGCAGGGGGCAGGGACGAGCAGTACTTC	CASSLRAGGRDEQYF
TRBV6-6	TRBJ1-5	NA	NA	15	TGTGCCACCCAGAGCGGACGGTTTAGCAATCAGCCCCAGCATTTT	CATQSGRFSNQPQHF
TRBV18	TRBJ2-7	NA	NA	15	TGTGCCAGCTCACCCCGGGACAATGGGCAGGTGGAGCAGTACTTC	CASSPRDNGQVEQYF
TRBV27	TRBJ2-7	NA	NA	14	TGTGCCAGCAGTCCACTCCCGGCAGCTTACGAGCAGTACTTC	CASSPLPAAYEQYF
TRBV28	TRBJ2-7	few	TRBD2	17	TGTGCCAGCAGTATACTATCCGCCGGGACTAGATCCTACGAGCAGTACTTC	CASSILSAGTRSYEQYF
TRBV21-1	TRBJ1-2	NA	NA	14	TGTGCCATCAGGACAGGGGGGCAGGACTATGGCTACACCTTC	CAIRTGGQDYGYTF
TRBV5-1	TRBJ2-6	NA	NA	16	TGCGCCAGCAGCTTGGGGCCACAATCTGGGGCCAACGTCCTGACTTTC	CASSLGPQSGANVLTF
TRBV19	TRBJ2-4	NA	NA	15	TGTGCCAGTAGCAGGAGGGGGTTAGAGTCAAACATTCAGTACTTC	CASSRRGLESNIQYF
TRBV29-1	TRBJ2-7	NA	NA	13	TGCAGCGCCTCCCATGGGGGCCCCTACGAGCAGTACTTC	CSASHGGPYEQYF
TRBV5-6	TRBJ2-5	NA	NA	11	TGTGCCAGCAGCTTCCGAGAGACCCAGTACTTC	CASSFRETQYF
TRBV2	TRBJ2-2	NA	NA	13	TGTGCCAGCAGGATCGAGCAAACCGGGGAGCTGTTTTTT	CASRIEQTGELFF
TRBV11-2	TRBJ2-7	NA	TRBD2	15	TGTGCCAGCAGCCCCTCTGTTAGCGGGATCTACGAGCAGTACTTC	CASSPSVSGIYEQYF
TRBV10-2	TRBJ1-5	NA	NA	13	TGCGCCAGCAGTGAGGGGTATGGTCAGCCCCAGCATTTT	CASSEGYGQPQHF
TRBV2	TRBJ2-7	NA	NA	15	TGTGCCAGCAGTGTGCTCCCCAACGGAGCTTACGAGCAGTACTTC	CASSVLPNGAYEQYF
TRBV5-6	TRBJ2-5	NA	NA	13	TGTGCCAGCAGCTTGCGAAATTTGGTGACCCAGTACTTC	CASSLRNLVTQYF
TRBV5-4	TRBJ1-1	NA	NA	16	TGTGCCAGCAGCTTAGGGGGGGTCGGGATGAACACTGAAGCTTTCTTT	CASSLGGVGMNTEAFF
TRBV5-1	TRBJ2-7	NA	TRBD2	14	TGCGCCAGCAGCTCGGTTAGCGGGACACACGAGCAGTACTTC	CASSSVSGTHEQYF
TRBV7-2	TRBJ2-2	NA	NA	14	TGTGCCAGCAGCTTAGAAGCCGCGACCGGGGAGCTGTTTTTT	CASSLEAATGELFF
TRBV18	TRBJ2-3	NA	NA	13	TGTGCCAGCTCACCCCTCAGCACAGATACGCAGTATTTT	CASSPLSTDTQYF
TRBV27	TRBJ2-7	few	TRBD2	15	TGTGCCAGCAGTCTTCGACTAGCGGGAGTCGGGGAGCAGTACTTC	CASSLRLAGVGEQYF
TRBV14	TRBJ1-2	NA	NA	14	TGTGCCAGCAGCCTTGTACCAGGGGCCTATGGCTACACCTTC	CASSLVPGAYGYTF
TRBV7-3	TRBJ2-7	NA	NA	15	TGTGCCAGCAGCCCCAGAGGGGGGAACGGCTACGAGCAGTACTTC	CASSPRGGNGYEQYF
TRBV29-1	TRBJ1-1	few	NA	15	TGCAGCGTTCTGGACTTAGGAACAGTGAACACTGAAGCTTTCTTT	CSVLDLGTVNTEAFF
TRBV4-1	TRBJ2-7	NA	TRBD1	15	TGCGCCAGCAGCGACCGGGACAGGGCGTCCTACGAGCAGTACTTC	CASSDRDRASYEQYF
TRBV5-4	TRBJ1-2	NA	NA	14	TGTGCCAGCAGCGCCCGACAGAGAAACTATGGCTACACCTTC	CASSARQRNYGYTF
TRBV6-5	TRBJ2-2	NA	NA	14	TGTGCCAGCAGAAGGACGGGGGACACCGGGGAGCTGTTTTTT	CASRRTGDTGELFF
TRBV9	TRBJ2-7	many	TRBD2	15	TGTGCCAGCAGCTCAGGACTAGCGGGACTTTACGAGCAGTACTTC	CASSSGLAGLYEQYF